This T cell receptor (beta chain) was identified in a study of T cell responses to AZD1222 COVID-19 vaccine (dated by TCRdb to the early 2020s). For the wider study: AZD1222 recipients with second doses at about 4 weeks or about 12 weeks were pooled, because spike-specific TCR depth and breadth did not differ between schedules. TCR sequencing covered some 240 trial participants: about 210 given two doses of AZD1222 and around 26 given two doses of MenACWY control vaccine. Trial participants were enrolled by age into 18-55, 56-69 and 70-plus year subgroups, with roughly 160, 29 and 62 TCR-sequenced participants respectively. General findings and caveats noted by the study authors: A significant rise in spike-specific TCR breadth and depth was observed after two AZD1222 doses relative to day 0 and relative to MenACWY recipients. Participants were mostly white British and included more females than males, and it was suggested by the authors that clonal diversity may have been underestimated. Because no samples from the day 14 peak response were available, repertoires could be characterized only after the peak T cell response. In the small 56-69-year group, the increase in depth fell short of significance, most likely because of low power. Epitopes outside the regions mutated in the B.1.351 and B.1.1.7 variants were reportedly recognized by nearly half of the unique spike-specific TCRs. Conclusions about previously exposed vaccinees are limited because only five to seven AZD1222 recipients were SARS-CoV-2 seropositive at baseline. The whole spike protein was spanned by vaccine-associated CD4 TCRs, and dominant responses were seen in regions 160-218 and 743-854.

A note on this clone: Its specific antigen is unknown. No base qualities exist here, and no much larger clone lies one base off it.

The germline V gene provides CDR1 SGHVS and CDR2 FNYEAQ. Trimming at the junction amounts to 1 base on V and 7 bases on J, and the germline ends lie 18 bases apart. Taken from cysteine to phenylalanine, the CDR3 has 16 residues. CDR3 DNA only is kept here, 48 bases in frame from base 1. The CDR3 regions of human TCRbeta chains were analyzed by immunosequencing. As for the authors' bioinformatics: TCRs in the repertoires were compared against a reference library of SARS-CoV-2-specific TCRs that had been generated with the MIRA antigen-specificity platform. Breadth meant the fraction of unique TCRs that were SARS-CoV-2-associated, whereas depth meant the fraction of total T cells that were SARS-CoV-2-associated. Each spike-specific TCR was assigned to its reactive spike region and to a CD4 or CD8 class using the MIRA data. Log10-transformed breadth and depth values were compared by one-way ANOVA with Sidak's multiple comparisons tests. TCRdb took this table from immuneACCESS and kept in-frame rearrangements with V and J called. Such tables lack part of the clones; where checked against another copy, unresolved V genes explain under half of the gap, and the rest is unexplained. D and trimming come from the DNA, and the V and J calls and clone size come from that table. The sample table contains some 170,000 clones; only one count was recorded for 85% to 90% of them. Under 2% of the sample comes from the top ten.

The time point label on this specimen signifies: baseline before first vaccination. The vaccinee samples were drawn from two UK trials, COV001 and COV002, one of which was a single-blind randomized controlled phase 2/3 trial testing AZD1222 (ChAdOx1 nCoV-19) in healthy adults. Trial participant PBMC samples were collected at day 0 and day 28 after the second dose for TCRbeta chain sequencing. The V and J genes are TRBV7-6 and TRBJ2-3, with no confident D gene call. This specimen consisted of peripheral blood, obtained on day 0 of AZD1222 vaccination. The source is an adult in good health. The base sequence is TGTGCCAGCAGCTTAGGCTTGGGTTTAGCCCCAAATACGCAGTATTTT. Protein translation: CASSLGLGLAPNTQYF.